Shown below are 12 T cell receptor beta chains from a single sample sequenced in a study of blood T cells in healthy people across ages. A second PCR, run for roughly 7 to 11 cycles, used a sample-barcoded 5' primer plus a J-beta primer mix. Using its own MiXCR run on the 5' RACE reads, TCRdb lists one record per CDR3 protein. Of roughly 1,500,000 distinct CDR3 sequences listed, roughly 32% are singletons. The sequencing sample was made of blood. Source of these receptors: a woman in her 30s in good health.

CDR3 in DNA: TGTGCCAGCAGTTTAGGGTTAGCGGATATATCAGATACGCAGTATTTT. Encoded protein: CASSLGLADISDTQYF. The chain uses TRBV27 and TRBJ2-3; tentatively, D is TRBD2 (6 bases). CDR1 is MNHEY, CDR2 SMNVEV, per germline (reference sequence). Trimming cost V 2 bases and J 4 bases, with 16 bases left between them. The CDR3 is made up of 16 amino acids.

The chain combines TRBV20-1 with TRBJ2-1, with TRBD2 as a possible D gene (6 bases). Germline CDR1 is DFQATT and CDR2 is SNEGSKA (reference sequence). V was trimmed by 2 bases and J by 5 bases, leaving 22 bases between them. CDR3 length equals 17 residues. CDR3 in DNA: TGCAGTGCTAGAACTGTATTGACGGGAGTTATGAACAATGAGCAGTTCTTC. Residues: CSARTVLTGVMNNEQFF.

The genes are TRBV24-1 and TRBJ1-4, with D tentatively TRBD1 (5 bases). The CDR3 contains 14 residues. Looked up from germline, CDR1 is KGHDR and CDR2 is SFDVKD. V lost 11 bases and J lost 0, with 12 bases in between. The CDR3 DNA reads TGTGCCATAAATACAGGAGCAACTAATGAAAAACTGTTTTTT. Its protein product is CAINTGATNEKLFF.

This clonotype came up a few times. The CDR3 DNA reads TGTGCCAGCAGTTGGCGGGAGGAATACGAGCAGTACTTC. The encoded protein is CASSWREEYEQYF. The chain recombines TRBV27 with TRBJ2-7, with 8 bases that match TRBD2. V gave up 4 bases and J gave up 4 bases; unmatched junction bases: 3. Germline CDR1 is MNHEY and CDR2 is SMNVEV (reference sequence). This CDR3 comprises 13 residues.

This clonotype has a handful of counts. This chain links TRBV5-1 with TRBJ2-5, with 8 positions matching TRBD1. V was pared by 6 bases and J by 5 bases, with 12 bases of the junction left unmatched. This CDR3 spans 15 amino acids. Germline V gene sequence: CDR1 SGHRS, CDR2 YFSETQ. The CDR3: CASKNPDRASETQYF. CDR3 sequence (DNA): TGCGCCAGCAAAAACCCGGACAGGGCCTCGGAGACCCAGTACTTC.

The CDR3 reads CASSPPDGNNEQFF. DNA of the CDR3: TGTGCCAGCAGTCCCCCTGATGGAAACAATGAGCAGTTCTTC. The chain uses TRBV28 and TRBJ2-1; no clear D. V shed 5 bases and J shed 5 bases, with 13 bases lying between them. The CDR3 is made up of 14 amino acids. Germline CDR1 MDHEN, CDR2 SYDVKM.

The CDR3 loop reads CASSLPSNRGSYTF. In DNA form, the CDR3 reads TGTGCCAGCAGTTTACCCTCCAACAGGGGTAGCTACACCTTC. The chain is built from TRBV28 and TRBJ1-2, with 7 bases identical to TRBD1. The length of the CDR3 is 14 residues. V was clipped by 2 bases and J by 9 bases; unmatched bases: 9. CDR1 MDHEN and CDR2 SYDVKM come from the germline V gene.

The chain links TRBV12-3 or TRBV12-4 to TRBJ2-3; TRBD2 matches at 11 bases. CDR3 length: 16 amino acids. With V trimmed by 3 bases and J by 3 bases, 5 bases remained unmatched. The CDR3 DNA reads as TGTGCCAGCAGTTTTATAGCGGGGGGGCCTACAGATACGCAGTATTTT. Its protein product is CASSFIAGGPTDTQYF.

The J gene is TRBJ1-2, the V gene TRBV12-3 or TRBV12-4; D is perhaps TRBD1 (5 bases). CDR3 length: 15 residues. V was clipped by 5 bases and J by 0 bases, with 13 bases between them. CDR3 amino acids: CASSGGTPANYGYTF. The DNA of the CDR3 is TGTGCCAGCAGTGGAGGGACCCCAGCTAACTATGGCTACACCTTC.

This clonotype was detected a few times. The rearrangement uses TRBV6-6 and TRBJ1-2; 9 positions match TRBD1. The CDR3 is 16 amino acids. Losses at the gene ends were 4 bases for V and 4 bases for J; bases not matched to a gene: 10. Germline lookup yields CDR1 MNHNY and CDR2 SVGAGI (reference sequence). This CDR3 reads CASSFLGTGSLYGYTF. The CDR3 DNA reads as TGTGCCAGCAGTTTCTTGGGGACAGGGAGCCTCTATGGCTACACCTTC.

J is TRBJ2-1 and V is TRBV12-3 or TRBV12-4, with TRBD2 matching over 8 bases. With 0 bases clipped from V and 4 bases from J, the junction kept 5 bases outside the gene matches. The CDR3 extends over 16 amino acids. The CDR3 here is CASSLALGGGYNEQFF. The CDR3 coding sequence is TGTGCCAGCAGTTTAGCTCTCGGGGGGGGGTACAATGAGCAGTTCTTC.

This rearrangement joins TRBV6-2 or TRBV6-3 to TRBJ2-5; the D gene is possibly TRBD2 (6 bases). This CDR3 has 12 residues. Germline values: CDR1 MNHEY, CDR2 SVGEGT. V was clipped by 2 bases and J by 7 bases, with 8 bases between them. The CDR3 nucleotides read TGTGCCAGCAGTTACATGGAGGGGACCCAGTACTTC. It is translated as CASSYMEGTQYF.